The clone carrying this T cell receptor (beta chain) was seen a handful of times. What it recognizes is unknown. Unique molecular identifiers were built into the TCRbeta library. TCRdb ran MiXCR on the PCR reads and lists one entry per CDR3 protein. The sample comprises around 300,000 distinct CDR3 sequences, around 7.1% of which are singletons, and 9.1% rests with the top ten. The entry originates in a study of T-cell reconstitution after alpha-beta-depleted transplantation in children. The CDR3 is 15 amino acids. The V segment lost 3 bases and the J segment 5 bases; nucleotides outside the gene matches: 10. The germline V gene encodes CDR1 DFQATT and CDR2 SNEGSKA (reference sequence). Study observations and caveats: Diversity and T-cell counts at one year after transplant derived mostly from new T cells. As was reported, about two months after transplant, alpha-beta T cells came from several hundred expanded graft clones.

Sequenced here: peripheral blood, sampled 360 days after TCRalphabeta/CD19-depleted stem cell transplant. This rearrangement joins TRBV20-1 to TRBJ2-7; 10 bases agree with TRBD2. The clonotype originates from a female patient under 10 years old who had a stem cell transplant for Fanconi anemia, so the T cells may come from the graft donor. CDR3 DNA sequence: TGCAGTGCTAGGGCAGCGGGGGGGCGAAGGGACGAGCAGTACTTC. Translated: CSARAAGGRRDEQYF.